This is a list of T cell receptor beta chains from one sample in a study of control samples from healthy donors and cancer patients. Repertoires were generated with immunoSEQ multiplex PCR, while TCRdb's copy carries only in-frame clones and drops some. The sample includes 150,000 or so clones, about 90% of them seen just once. What was sequenced was blood. Receptor source: a woman aged 30 to 39 in good health. CDR3s include the opening cysteine and the closing phenylalanine or tryptophan. Fields, in order: V gene, clone size, J gene, D gene, CDR3 protein, CDR3 DNA. D genes are given only for firm matches. Size is stated for part of the rows, as once, few or many counts, or as a class when the clone is expanded.

v_call: TRBV4-2
clone_size: -
j_call: TRBJ2-6
d_call: -
cdr3_aa: CASSPGRAGANVLTF
cdr3_nt: TGTGCCAGCAGCCCCGGCAGGGCTGGGGCCAACGTCCTGACTTTC

v_call: TRBV2
clone_size: -
j_call: TRBJ2-7
d_call: -
cdr3_aa: CASSQRDKQYF
cdr3_nt: TGTGCCAGCAGCCAACGCGACAAGCAGTACTTC

v_call: TRBV19
clone_size: -
j_call: TRBJ1-5
d_call: TRBD1
cdr3_aa: CASSAGTDLRNQPQHF
cdr3_nt: TGTGCCAGTAGTGCCGGGACAGACTTACGCAATCAGCCCCAGCATTTT

v_call: TRBV6-5
clone_size: -
j_call: TRBJ2-5
d_call: -
cdr3_aa: CASSYQSGRQETQYF
cdr3_nt: TGTGCCAGCAGTTACCAGAGCGGAAGACAAGAGACCCAGTACTTC

v_call: TRBV3-1/TRBV3-2
clone_size: few
j_call: TRBJ1-6
d_call: -
cdr3_aa: CASSQDSGNSPLHF
cdr3_nt: TGTGCCAGCAGCCAAGATTCGGGGAATTCACCCCTCCACTTT

v_call: TRBV11-1
clone_size: -
j_call: TRBJ1-2
d_call: TRBD1
cdr3_aa: CASSLAQGASGYTF
cdr3_nt: TGTGCCAGCAGCCTCGCACAGGGGGCAAGTGGCTACACCTTC

v_call: TRBV28
clone_size: -
j_call: TRBJ1-5
d_call: TRBD1
cdr3_aa: CASSTHGTGRNQPQHF
cdr3_nt: TGTGCCAGCAGTACCCATGGGACAGGGAGGAATCAGCCCCAGCATTTT

v_call: TRBV23-1
clone_size: few
j_call: TRBJ1-5
d_call: TRBD1
cdr3_aa: CASSQSGGGWPTGRNQPQHF
cdr3_nt: TGCGCCAGCAGTCAATCCGGAGGGGGCTGGCCGACAGGGCGGAATCAGCCCCAGCATTTT

v_call: TRBV12-3/TRBV12-4
clone_size: -
j_call: TRBJ1-2
d_call: -
cdr3_aa: CASSLRVAAGGTF
cdr3_nt: TGTGCCAGCAGTTTAAGGGTGGCGGCCGGGGGTACCTTC

v_call: TRBV24-1
clone_size: -
j_call: TRBJ2-3
d_call: TRBD1
cdr3_aa: CATTVTGGTDTQYF
cdr3_nt: TGTGCCACCACCGTGACAGGGGGAACAGATACGCAGTATTTT

v_call: TRBV2
clone_size: -
j_call: TRBJ2-1
d_call: TRBD1
cdr3_aa: CASSLGQGLKNEQFF
cdr3_nt: TGTGCCAGCAGCCTAGGACAGGGCCTAAAGAATGAGCAGTTCTTC

v_call: TRBV19
clone_size: once
j_call: TRBJ2-3
d_call: TRBD1
cdr3_aa: CASSRDRDTDTQYF
cdr3_nt: TGTGCCAGTAGTAGGGACAGGGACACAGATACGCAGTATTTT

v_call: TRBV27
clone_size: -
j_call: TRBJ2-3
d_call: -
cdr3_aa: CASRDLGGRTDTQYF
cdr3_nt: TGTGCCAGCAGGGACCTTGGGGGACGCACAGATACGCAGTATTTT

v_call: TRBV6-1
clone_size: -
j_call: TRBJ2-2
d_call: -
cdr3_aa: CASSEDLTRAGELFF
cdr3_nt: TGTGCCAGCAGTGAAGATTTAACTAGAGCCGGAGAGCTGTTTTTT

v_call: TRBV3-1/TRBV3-2
clone_size: -
j_call: TRBJ2-1
d_call: -
cdr3_aa: CASSQGPSASYNEQFF
cdr3_nt: TGTGCCAGCAGCCAAGGACCTAGCGCCTCCTACAATGAGCAGTTCTTC

v_call: TRBV6-5
clone_size: -
j_call: TRBJ2-3
d_call: -
cdr3_aa: CASSLYGDTQYF
cdr3_nt: TGTGCCAGCAGTTTGTATGGGGATACGCAGTATTTT

v_call: TRBV29-1
clone_size: -
j_call: TRBJ1-1
d_call: -
cdr3_aa: CSARPVTEAFF
cdr3_nt: TGCAGCGCCCGCCCTGTCACTGAAGCTTTCTTT